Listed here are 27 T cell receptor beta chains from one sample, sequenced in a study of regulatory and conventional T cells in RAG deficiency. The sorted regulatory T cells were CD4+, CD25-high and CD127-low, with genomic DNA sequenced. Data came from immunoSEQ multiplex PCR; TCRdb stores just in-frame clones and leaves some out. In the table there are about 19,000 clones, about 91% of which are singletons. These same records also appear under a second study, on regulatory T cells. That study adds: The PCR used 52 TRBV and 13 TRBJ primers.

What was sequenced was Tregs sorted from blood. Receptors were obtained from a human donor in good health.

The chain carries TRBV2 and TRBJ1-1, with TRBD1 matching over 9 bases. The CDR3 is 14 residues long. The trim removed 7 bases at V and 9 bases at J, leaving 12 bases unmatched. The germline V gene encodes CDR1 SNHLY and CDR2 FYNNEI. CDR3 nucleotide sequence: TGTGCCAGCATTGGACAGGGGTTTTTTCGGAAAGCTTTCTTT. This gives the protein CASIGQGFFRKAFF.

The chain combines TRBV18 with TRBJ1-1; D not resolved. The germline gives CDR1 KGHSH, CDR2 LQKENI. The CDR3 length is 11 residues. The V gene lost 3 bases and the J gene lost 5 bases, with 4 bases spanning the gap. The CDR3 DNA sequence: TGTGCCAGCTCACCGGGGACTGAAGCTTTCTTT. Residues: CASSPGTEAFF.

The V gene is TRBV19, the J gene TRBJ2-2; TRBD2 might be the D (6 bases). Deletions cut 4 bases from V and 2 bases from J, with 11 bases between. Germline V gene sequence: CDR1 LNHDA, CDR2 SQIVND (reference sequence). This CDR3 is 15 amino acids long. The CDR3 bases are TGTGCCAGTAGTAGGGGGGTAGTTAACACCGGGGAGCTGTTTTTT. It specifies CASSRGVVNTGELFF.

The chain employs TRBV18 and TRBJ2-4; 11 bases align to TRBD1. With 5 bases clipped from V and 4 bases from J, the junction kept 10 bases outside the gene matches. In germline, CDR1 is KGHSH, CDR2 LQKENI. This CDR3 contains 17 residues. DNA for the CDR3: TGTGCCAGCTCAGCTATTGCCGGGACAGGGGGGAAAAACATTCAGTACTTC. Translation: CASSAIAGTGGKNIQYF.

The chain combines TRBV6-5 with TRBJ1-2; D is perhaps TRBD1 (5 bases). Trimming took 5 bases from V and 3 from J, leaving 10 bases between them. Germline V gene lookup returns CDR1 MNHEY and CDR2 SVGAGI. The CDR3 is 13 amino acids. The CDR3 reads CASSEAGHYGYTF. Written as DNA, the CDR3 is TGTGCCAGCAGTGAAGCGGGACACTATGGCTACACCTTC.

CDR3 DNA sequence: TGTGCCAGCTCACCAGCTAGCGATGAGCAGTTCTTC. Protein: CASSPASDEQFF. The chain employs TRBV18 and TRBJ2-1; D may be TRBD2 (6 bases). Trimming pared 2 bases from V and 8 bases from J, leaving 7 bases between. Germline V gene sequence: CDR1 KGHSH, CDR2 LQKENI. The CDR3 totals 12 residues.

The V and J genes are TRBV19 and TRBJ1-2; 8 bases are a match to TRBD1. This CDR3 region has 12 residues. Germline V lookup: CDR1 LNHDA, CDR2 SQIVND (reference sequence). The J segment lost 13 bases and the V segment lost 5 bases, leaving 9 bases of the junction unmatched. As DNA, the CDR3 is TGTGCCAGTAGTCCGGACAGGGTTAGGAGCACCTTC. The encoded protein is CASSPDRVRSTF.

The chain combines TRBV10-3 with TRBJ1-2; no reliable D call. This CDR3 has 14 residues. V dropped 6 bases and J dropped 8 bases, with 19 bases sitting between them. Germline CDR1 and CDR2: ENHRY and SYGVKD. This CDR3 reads CAIRPADMYKGYTF. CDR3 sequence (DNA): TGTGCCATCAGACCTGCAGACATGTACAAGGGCTACACCTTC.

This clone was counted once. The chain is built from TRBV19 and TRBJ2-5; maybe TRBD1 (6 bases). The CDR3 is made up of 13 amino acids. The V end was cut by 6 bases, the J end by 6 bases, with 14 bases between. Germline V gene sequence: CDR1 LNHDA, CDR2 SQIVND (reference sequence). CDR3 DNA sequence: TGTGCCAGTAGCCGGGACAAAGCACAGACCCAGTACTTC. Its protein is CASSRDKAQTQYF.

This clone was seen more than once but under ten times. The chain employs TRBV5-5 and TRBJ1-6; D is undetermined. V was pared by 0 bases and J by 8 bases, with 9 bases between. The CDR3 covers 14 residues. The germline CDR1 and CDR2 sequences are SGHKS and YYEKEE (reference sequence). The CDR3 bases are TGTGCCAGCAGCTTGGGAAGTGGGGATTCACCCCTCCACTTT. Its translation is CASSLGSGDSPLHF.

This CDR3 is CASRLQGYGYTF. The CDR3 coding sequence is TGTGCCAGCAGGCTCCAAGGCTATGGCTACACCTTC. This chain joins TRBV28 and TRBJ1-2; D is undetermined. CDR3 length: 12 amino acids. V lost 6 bases and J lost 4, with 9 bases in between. The V gene's germline CDR1 is MDHEN and CDR2 SYDVKM.

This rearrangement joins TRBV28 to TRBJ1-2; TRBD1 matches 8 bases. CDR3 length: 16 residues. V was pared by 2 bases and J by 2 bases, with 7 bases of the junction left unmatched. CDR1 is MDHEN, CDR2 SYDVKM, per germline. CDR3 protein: CASSLQGAQKNYGYTF. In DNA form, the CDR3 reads TGTGCCAGCAGTTTACAGGGGGCGCAGAAGAACTATGGCTACACCTTC.

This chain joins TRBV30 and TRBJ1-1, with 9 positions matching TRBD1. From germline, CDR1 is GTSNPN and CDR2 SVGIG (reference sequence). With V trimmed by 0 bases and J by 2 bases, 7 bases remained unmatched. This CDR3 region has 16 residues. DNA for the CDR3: TGTGCCTGGAGTGTCGGGACAGGGAAATTTAACACTGAAGCTTTCTTT. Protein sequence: CAWSVGTGKFNTEAFF. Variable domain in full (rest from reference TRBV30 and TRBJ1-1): SQTIHQWPATLVQPVGSPLSLECTVEGTSNPNLYWYRQAAGRGLQLLFYSVGIGQISSEVPQNLSASRPQDRQFILSSKKLLLSDSGFYLCAWSVGTGKFNTEAFFGQGTRLTVV.

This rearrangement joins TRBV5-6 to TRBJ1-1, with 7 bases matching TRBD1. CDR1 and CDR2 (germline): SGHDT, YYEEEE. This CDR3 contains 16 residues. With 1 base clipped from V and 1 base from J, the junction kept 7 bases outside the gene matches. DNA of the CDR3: TGTGCCAGCAGCTTGTATGGCAGACAGGGGAACACTGAAGCTTTCTTT. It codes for CASSLYGRQGNTEAFF.

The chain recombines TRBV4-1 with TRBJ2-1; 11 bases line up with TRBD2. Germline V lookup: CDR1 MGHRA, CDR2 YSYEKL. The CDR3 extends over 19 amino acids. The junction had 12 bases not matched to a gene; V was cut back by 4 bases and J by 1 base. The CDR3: CASSPRLAGSRRSYNEQFF. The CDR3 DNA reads TGCGCCAGCAGCCCCCGACTAGCGGGGAGCCGGAGGTCCTACAATGAGCAGTTCTTC.

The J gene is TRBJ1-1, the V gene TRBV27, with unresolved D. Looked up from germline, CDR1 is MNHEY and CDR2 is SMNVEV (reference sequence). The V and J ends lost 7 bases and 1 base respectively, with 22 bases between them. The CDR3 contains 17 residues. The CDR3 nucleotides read TGTGCCAGCACTCTCCTCCCCGGAGGGAGTAAGAACACTGAAGCTTTCTTT. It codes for CASTLLPGGSKNTEAFF.

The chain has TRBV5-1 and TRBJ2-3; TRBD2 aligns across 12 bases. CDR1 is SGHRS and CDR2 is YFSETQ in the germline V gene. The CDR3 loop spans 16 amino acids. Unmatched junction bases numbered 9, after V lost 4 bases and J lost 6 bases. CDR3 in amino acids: CASSGGLAGGSDTQYF. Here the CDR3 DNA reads TGCGCCAGCAGCGGGGGACTAGCGGGTGGCTCTGATACGCAGTATTTT.

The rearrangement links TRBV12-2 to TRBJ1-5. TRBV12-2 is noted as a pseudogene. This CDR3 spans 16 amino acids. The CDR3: CASRSKRLGSNRPQHF. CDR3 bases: TGTGCAAGTCGCTCCAAAAGATTGGGGAGCAATCGGCCCCAGCATTTT.

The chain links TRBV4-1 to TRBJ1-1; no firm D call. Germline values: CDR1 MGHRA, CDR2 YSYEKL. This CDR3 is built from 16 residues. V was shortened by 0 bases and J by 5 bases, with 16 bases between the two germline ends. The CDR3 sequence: CASSQDGRRLGTEAFF. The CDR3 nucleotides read TGCGCCAGCAGCCAAGACGGAAGGCGGCTCGGGACTGAAGCTTTCTTT.

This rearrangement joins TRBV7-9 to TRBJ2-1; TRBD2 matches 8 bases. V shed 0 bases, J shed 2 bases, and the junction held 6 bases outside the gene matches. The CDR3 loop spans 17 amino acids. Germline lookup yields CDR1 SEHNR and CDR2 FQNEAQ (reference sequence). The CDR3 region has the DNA TGTGCCAGCAGCTTAGCGGGGGTAGCGGGAACCTACAATGAGCAGTTCTTC. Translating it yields CASSLAGVAGTYNEQFF.

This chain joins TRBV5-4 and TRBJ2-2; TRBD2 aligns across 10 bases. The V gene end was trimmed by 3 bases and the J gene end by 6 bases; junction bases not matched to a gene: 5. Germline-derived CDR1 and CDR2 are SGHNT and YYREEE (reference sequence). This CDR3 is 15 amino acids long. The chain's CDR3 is CASSWSGGAAGELFF. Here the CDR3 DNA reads TGTGCCAGCAGCTGGAGCGGGGGGGCAGCCGGGGAGCTGTTTTTT.

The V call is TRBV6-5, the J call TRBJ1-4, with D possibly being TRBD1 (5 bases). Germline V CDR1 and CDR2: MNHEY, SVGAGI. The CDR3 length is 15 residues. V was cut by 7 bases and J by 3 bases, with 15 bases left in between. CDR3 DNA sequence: TGTGCCAGCAAGGGCCGGGGGGGAGCTAATGAAAAACTGTTTTTT. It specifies CASKGRGGANEKLFF.

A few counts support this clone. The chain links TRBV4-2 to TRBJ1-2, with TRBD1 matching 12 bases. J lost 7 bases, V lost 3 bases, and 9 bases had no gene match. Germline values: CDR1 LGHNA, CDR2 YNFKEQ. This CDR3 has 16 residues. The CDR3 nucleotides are TGTGCCAGCAGCCATGACCGGGACAGGGGGCGGGGTGGCTACACCTTC. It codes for CASSHDRDRGRGGYTF.

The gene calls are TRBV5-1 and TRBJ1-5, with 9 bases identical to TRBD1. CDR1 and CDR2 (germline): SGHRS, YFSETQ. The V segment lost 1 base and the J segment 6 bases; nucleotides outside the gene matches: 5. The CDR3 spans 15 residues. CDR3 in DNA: TGCGCCAGCAGCTTGACAGGGGGCGTGGGTCAGCCCCAGCATTTT. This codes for CASSLTGGVGQPQHF.

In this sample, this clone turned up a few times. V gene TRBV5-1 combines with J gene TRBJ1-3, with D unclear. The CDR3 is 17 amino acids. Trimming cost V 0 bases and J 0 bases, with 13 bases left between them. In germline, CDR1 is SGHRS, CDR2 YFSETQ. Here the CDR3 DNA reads TGCGCCAGCAGCTTGGCCGCCGTGGGGTCCTCTGGAAACACCATATATTTT. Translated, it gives CASSLAAVGSSGNTIYF.

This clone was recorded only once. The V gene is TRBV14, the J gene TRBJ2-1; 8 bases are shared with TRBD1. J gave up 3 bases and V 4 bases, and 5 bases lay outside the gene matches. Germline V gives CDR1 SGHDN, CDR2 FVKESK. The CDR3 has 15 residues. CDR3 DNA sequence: TGTGCCAGCAGCCCTTGGACAGGGAACTACAATGAGCAGTTCTTC. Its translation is CASSPWTGNYNEQFF.

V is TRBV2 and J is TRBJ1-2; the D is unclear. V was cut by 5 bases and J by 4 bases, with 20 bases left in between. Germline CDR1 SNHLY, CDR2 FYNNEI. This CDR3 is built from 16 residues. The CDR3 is CASSPPLGARAYGYTF. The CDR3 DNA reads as TGTGCCAGCAGTCCCCCCTTGGGTGCAAGGGCCTATGGCTACACCTTC.